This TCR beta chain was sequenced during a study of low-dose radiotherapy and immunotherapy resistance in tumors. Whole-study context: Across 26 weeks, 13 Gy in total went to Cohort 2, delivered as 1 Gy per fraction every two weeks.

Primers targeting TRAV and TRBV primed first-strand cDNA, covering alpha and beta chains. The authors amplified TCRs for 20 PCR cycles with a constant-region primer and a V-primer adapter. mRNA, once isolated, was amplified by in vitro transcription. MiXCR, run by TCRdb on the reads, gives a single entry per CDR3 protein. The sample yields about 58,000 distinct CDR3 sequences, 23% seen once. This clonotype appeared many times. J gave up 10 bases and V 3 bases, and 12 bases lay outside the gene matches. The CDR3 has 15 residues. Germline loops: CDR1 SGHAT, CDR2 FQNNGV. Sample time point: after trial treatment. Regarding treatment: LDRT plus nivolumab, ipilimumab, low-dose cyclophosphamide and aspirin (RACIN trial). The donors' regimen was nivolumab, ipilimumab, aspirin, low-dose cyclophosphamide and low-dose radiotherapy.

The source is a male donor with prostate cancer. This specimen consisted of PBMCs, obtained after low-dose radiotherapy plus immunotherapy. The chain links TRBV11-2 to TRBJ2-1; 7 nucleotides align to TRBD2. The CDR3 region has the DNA TGTGCCAGCAGCTTGGGCGTTGGGAGGGCCGGGGAGCAGTTCTTC. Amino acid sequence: CASSLGVGRAGEQFF.